Listed below are T cell receptor beta chains from one sample, sequenced in a study of ipilimumab plus nivolumab after autologous stem cell transplantation. Using immunoSEQ multiplex PCR, the repertoire was profiled, and TCRdb retains in-frame clones only, with some absent. The sample yields around 45,000 clones, approximately 90% seen once. The sample in question was PBMCs, obtained in a trial of ipilimumab plus nivolumab as post-transplant consolidation. The receptors shown here come from a male donor with multiple myeloma. CDR3s include the opening cysteine and the closing phenylalanine or tryptophan. A D gene is named only where the DNA matches it firmly. Expanded clones are given a class, and other clones once, few, many or no size at all.

.	TRBV5-6	.	TRBJ2-3	TGTGCCAGCAGTGTGCTGACAGATACGCAGTATTTT	CASSVLTDTQYF
TRBD1	TRBV19	.	TRBJ2-2	TGTGCCAGTAGTCCGCAGGGGGCGAACACCGGGGAGCTGTTTTTT	CASSPQGANTGELFF
.	TRBV4-3	once	TRBJ2-2	TGCGCCAGCAGCCAGGGTCCCGCGAACACCGGGGAGCTGTTTTTT	CASSQGPANTGELFF
TRBD1	TRBV2	.	TRBJ1-5	TGTGCCAGCACACCCGGACAGGCAGATCAGCCCCAGCATTTT	CASTPGQADQPQHF
.	TRBV7-6	.	TRBJ2-5	TGTGCCAGCAGGTCAGGGCGACAAGAGACCCAGTACTTC	CASRSGRQETQYF
.	TRBV19	.	TRBJ2-7	TGTGCCAGTAGTTCGGACAGCTACGAGCAGTACTTC	CASSSDSYEQYF
TRBD1	TRBV5-6	few	TRBJ1-2	TGTGCCAGCAGCCAGGGACAGGGGATTTCCTATGGCTACACCTTC	CASSQGQGISYGYTF
.	TRBV28	.	TRBJ1-4	TGTGCCAGCAGTTTAAGGGACCAGGTTGGGGAAAAACTGTTTTTT	CASSLRDQVGEKLFF
.	TRBV27	.	TRBJ2-7	TGTGCCAGTGGTGGGAGCTCCTACGAGCAGTACTTC	CASGGSSYEQYF
TRBD2	TRBV30	few	TRBJ2-1	TGTGCCTGGAGTGCGGCCTCTAGCGGGAGACGCGGTGAGCAGTTCTTC	CAWSAASSGRRGEQFF
TRBD1	TRBV19	few	TRBJ1-1	TGTGCCAGTAGTGCTTTACAGGGGCGCACTGAAGCTTTCTTT	CASSALQGRTEAFF
.	TRBV11-2	.	TRBJ2-7	TGTGCCAGCAGCCCGCAGGGGGGCTCCTACGAGCAGTACTTC	CASSPQGGSYEQYF
.	TRBV7-8	.	TRBJ2-3	TGTGCCAGCACCAGGATGACAAGTGGCACAGATACGCAGTATTTT	CASTRMTSGTDTQYF
.	TRBV7-9	once	TRBJ1-1	TGTGCCAGCAGCTTCGGCTGGGCTCGATCGGCTTTCTTT	CASSFGWARSAFF
.	TRBV18	once	TRBJ1-1	TGTGCCAGCTCACGATCGCAGGAGAACACTGAAGCTTTCTTT	CASSRSQENTEAFF
.	TRBV4-1	.	TRBJ2-7	TGCGCCAGCAGCCCCAACGGGCTAGCGGACAGCTCCTACGAGCAGTACTTC	CASSPNGLADSSYEQYF
.	TRBV10-3	.	TRBJ2-2	TGTGCCATCAGTGAGGGCAGGAGAGTCGGGGAGCTGTTTTTT	CAISEGRRVGELFF
.	TRBV9	.	TRBJ1-2	TGTGCCAGCAGCAGCCGAGCGGGGCTCTACACCTTC	CASSSRAGLYTF
.	TRBV6-1	.	TRBJ2-7	TGTGCCAGCAGTGAAGCGGTACTAACCTACGAGCAGTACTTC	CASSEAVLTYEQYF
.	TRBV6-4	.	TRBJ1-2	TGTGCCAGCAGTGAGGAGGGGGGGACCGACCATCACTATGGCTACACCTTC	CASSEEGGTDHHYGYTF
.	TRBV5-1	.	TRBJ2-5	TGCGCCAGCAGCTTGCAAGGCGGGTTAGAGACCCAGTACTTC	CASSLQGGLETQYF
.	TRBV4-3	.	TRBJ2-7	TGCGCCAGCAGCCAAGATAAATTCAACTCCGAGCAGTACTTC	CASSQDKFNSEQYF
.	TRBV18	.	TRBJ1-1	TGTGCCAGCGGCAGGGAGAAGAACACTGAAGCTTTCTTT	CASGREKNTEAFF
.	TRBV2	.	TRBJ2-5	TGTGCCAGCAGTGAAGACAGGGGAGGAGAGACCCAGTACTTC	CASSEDRGGETQYF
.	TRBV30	.	TRBJ2-7	TGTGCCTGGAACCCTCAGTACACCCACGAGCAGTACTTC	CAWNPQYTHEQYF
TRBD1	TRBV19	.	TRBJ2-1	TGTGCCAGTAGTAACAGGGGGCAGGGGGATGAGCAGTTCTTC	CASSNRGQGDEQFF
TRBD2	TRBV19	.	TRBJ2-1	TGTGCCAGTAGTATGGGGATGGGGAGCGGGAGGAATGAGCAGTTCTTC	CASSMGMGSGRNEQFF
.	TRBV2	.	TRBJ1-2	TGTGCCAGCAGTTCAGAGGGTCAGGGTGGCTATGGCTACACCTTC	CASSSEGQGGYGYTF
TRBD2	TRBV5-1	once	TRBJ2-1	TGCGCCAGCAGCTTGGAACCCGGGACTAGTAATAATGAGCAGTTCTTC	CASSLEPGTSNNEQFF